This TCR beta chain was obtained from a study of blood T cell repertoires in COVID-19. The overall study: The origin of the acute and convalescent COVID-19 samples was the United States, Italy and Spain. PBMCs, B-cell-depleted T cells, or T cells were the source of the cDNA or gDNA that made up the material.

J lost 2 bases, V lost 5 bases, and 4 bases had no gene match. This CDR3 contains 14 residues. Germline CDR1 reads MNHNY; CDR2 reads SVGAGI (reference sequence). Per the authors' pipeline: Nucleated cell counts were estimated from reference gene primer amplification. Profiled with immunoSEQ multiplex PCR; TCRdb holds only in-frame clones, not every one. V and J calls and clone size are copied from that table; D and trimming were computed from the DNA. The sample lists roughly 220,000 clones, around 84% occurring once. This sequence originates from a woman aged 55-70 years who had recovered from COVID-19. Sequencing was carried out using peripheral blood. The rearrangement links TRBV6-6 to TRBJ2-3, with 7 bases that match TRBD1. CDR3: CASSDRASTDTQYF. The CDR3 nucleotides are TGTGCCAGCAGTGACAGGGCCTCCACAGATACGCAGTATTTT.